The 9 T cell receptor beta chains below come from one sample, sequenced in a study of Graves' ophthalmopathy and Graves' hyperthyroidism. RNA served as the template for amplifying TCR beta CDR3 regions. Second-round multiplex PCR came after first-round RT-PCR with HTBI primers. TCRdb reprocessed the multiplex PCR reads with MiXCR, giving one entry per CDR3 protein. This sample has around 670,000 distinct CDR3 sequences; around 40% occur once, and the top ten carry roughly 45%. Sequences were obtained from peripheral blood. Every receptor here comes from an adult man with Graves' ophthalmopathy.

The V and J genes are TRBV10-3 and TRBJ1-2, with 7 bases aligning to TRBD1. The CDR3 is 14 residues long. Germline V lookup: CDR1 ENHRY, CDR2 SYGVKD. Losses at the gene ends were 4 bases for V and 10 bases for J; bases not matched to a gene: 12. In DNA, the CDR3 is TGTGCCATCAGTGCGTACCGGGGGACAGACTACTACACCTTC. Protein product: CAISAYRGTDYYTF.

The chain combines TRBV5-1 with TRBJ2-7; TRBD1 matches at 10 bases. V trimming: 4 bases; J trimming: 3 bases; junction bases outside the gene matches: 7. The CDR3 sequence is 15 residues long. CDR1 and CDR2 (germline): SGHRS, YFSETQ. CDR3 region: CASSMGTGDFYEQYF. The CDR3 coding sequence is TGCGCCAGCAGCATGGGGACAGGGGATTTCTACGAGCAGTACTTC.

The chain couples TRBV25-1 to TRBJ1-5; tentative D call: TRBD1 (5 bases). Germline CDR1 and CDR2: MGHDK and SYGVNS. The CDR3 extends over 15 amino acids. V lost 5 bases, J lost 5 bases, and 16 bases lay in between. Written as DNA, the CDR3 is TGTGCCAGCAGTTTTGGAGCAGGGTGGGATCAGCCCCAGCATTTT. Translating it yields CASSFGAGWDQPQHF.

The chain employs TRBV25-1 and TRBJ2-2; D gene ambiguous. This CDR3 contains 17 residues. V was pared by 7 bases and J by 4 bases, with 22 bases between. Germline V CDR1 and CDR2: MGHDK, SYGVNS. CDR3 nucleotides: TGTGCCAGCACCTATGATCCTCATCCAGATGGCACCGGGGAGCTGTTTTTT. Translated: CASTYDPHPDGTGELFF.

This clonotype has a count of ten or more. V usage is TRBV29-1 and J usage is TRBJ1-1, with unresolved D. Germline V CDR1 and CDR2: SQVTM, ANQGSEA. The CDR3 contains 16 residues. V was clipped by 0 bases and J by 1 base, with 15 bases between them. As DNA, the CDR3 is TGCAGCGTTGAAGATCTGCAAGGTGTCCGGAACACTGAAGCTTTCTTT. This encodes CSVEDLQGVRNTEAFF.

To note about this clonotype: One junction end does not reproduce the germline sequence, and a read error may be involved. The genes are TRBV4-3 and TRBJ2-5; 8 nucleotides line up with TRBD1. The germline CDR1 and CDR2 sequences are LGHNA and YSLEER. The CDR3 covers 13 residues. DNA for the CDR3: TGCGCCAGCAGCCAGAGTGAGGGGACAGGTGTCGAATTC. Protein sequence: CASSQSEGTGVEF.

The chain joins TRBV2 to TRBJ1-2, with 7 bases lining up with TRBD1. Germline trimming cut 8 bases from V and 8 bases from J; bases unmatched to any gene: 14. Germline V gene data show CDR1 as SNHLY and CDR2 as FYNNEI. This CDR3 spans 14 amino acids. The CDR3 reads CASQEAGTVRGYTF. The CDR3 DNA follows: TGTGCCAGCCAAGAAGCAGGGACAGTTCGGGGCTACACCTTC.

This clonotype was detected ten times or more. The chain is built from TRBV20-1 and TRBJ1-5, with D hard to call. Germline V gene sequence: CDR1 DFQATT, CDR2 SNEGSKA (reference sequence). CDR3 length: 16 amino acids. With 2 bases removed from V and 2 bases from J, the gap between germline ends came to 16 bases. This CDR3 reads CSARPGAGNGNQPQHF. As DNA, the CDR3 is TGCAGTGCTAGACCGGGAGCGGGGAACGGCAATCAGCCCCAGCATTTT.

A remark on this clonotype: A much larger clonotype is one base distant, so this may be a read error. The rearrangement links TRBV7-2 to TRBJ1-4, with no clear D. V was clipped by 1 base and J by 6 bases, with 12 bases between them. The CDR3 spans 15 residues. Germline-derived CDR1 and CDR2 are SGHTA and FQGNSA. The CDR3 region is CASSLGRMVDEKLFF. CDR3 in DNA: TGTGCCAGCAGCTTAGGCAGGATGGTTGATGAAAAACTGTTTTTT. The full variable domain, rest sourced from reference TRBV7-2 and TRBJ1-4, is GAGVSQSPSNKVTEKGKDVELRCDPISGHTALYWYRQSLGQGLEFLIYFQGNSAPDKSGLPSDRFSAERTGGSVSTLTIQRTQQEDSAVYLCASSLGRMVDEKLFFGSGTQLSVL.